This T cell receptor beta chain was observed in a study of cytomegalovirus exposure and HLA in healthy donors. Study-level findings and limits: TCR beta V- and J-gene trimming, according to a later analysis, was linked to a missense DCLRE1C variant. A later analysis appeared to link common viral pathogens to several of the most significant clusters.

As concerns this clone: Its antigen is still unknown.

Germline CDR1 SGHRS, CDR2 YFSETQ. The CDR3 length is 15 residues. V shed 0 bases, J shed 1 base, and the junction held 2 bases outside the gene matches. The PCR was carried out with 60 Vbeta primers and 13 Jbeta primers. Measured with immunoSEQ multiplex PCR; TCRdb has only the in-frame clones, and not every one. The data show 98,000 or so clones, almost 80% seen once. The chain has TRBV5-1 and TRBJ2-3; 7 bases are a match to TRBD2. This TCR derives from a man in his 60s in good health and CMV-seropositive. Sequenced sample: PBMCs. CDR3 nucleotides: TGCGCCAGCAGCTTGGGGGCGGGGGGCACAGATACGCAGTATTTT. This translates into CASSLGAGGTDTQYF.